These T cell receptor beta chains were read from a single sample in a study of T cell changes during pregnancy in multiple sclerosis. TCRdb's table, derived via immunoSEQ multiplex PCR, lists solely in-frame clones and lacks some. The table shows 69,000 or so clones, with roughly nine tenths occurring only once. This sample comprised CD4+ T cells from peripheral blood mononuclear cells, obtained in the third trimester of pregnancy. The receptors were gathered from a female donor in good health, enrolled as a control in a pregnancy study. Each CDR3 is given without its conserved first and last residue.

CDR3 protein: AISEVDRGKETQY
J gene: TRBJ2-5
V gene: TRBV10-3

CDR3 protein: AWSVLDFLAF
J gene: TRBJ1-1
V gene: TRBV30

CDR3 protein: ASSLGGSSKKTEAF
J gene: TRBJ1-1
V gene: TRBV5-1

CDR3 protein: ASSNSGGAWETQY
J gene: TRBJ2-5
V gene: TRBV7-2

CDR3 protein: ASSLGGRGRQETQY
J gene: TRBJ2-5
V gene: TRBV7-2

CDR3 protein: ASSLAQRGGYEQY
J gene: TRBJ2-7
V gene: TRBV11-2

CDR3 protein: ASRVRGAGFAEAF
J gene: TRBJ1-1
V gene: TRBV5-4

CDR3 protein: ASSLSGTQYEKLF
J gene: TRBJ1-4
V gene: TRBV7-2

CDR3 protein: ASSPQSYRVGTEAF
J gene: TRBJ1-1
V gene: TRBV4-3

CDR3 protein: AWSRGESTDTQY
J gene: TRBJ2-3
V gene: TRBV30

CDR3 protein: AIGGRDSPLH
J gene: TRBJ1-6
V gene: TRBV10-3

CDR3 protein: AWKRTGGADTQY
J gene: TRBJ2-3
V gene: TRBV30

CDR3 protein: ASSSDLYGYT
J gene: TRBJ1-2
V gene: TRBV6-5

CDR3 protein: ATDFWTGPGSEAF
J gene: TRBJ1-1
V gene: TRBV28

CDR3 protein: ASRFTEGNGYT
J gene: TRBJ1-2
V gene: TRBV6-5

CDR3 protein: ASSTVTGPLNGYT
J gene: TRBJ1-2
V gene: TRBV18

CDR3 protein: ASSLAGTDNEKLF
J gene: TRBJ1-4
V gene: TRBV7-9

CDR3 protein: ASSPTTVSYEQY
J gene: TRBJ2-7
V gene: TRBV7-2

CDR3 protein: ASSQGLAGVGGEQF
J gene: TRBJ2-1
V gene: TRBV4-3

CDR3 protein: ASSVSGLAGGTDTQY
J gene: TRBJ2-3
V gene: TRBV7-2

CDR3 protein: ASSVEVESTDTQY
J gene: TRBJ2-3
V gene: TRBV9

CDR3 protein: ASSVQGAIDTQY
J gene: TRBJ2-3
V gene: TRBV19

CDR3 protein: ASSWSDPNQPQH
J gene: TRBJ1-5
V gene: TRBV19

CDR3 protein: ASSPPGADTQY
J gene: TRBJ2-3
V gene: TRBV5-6